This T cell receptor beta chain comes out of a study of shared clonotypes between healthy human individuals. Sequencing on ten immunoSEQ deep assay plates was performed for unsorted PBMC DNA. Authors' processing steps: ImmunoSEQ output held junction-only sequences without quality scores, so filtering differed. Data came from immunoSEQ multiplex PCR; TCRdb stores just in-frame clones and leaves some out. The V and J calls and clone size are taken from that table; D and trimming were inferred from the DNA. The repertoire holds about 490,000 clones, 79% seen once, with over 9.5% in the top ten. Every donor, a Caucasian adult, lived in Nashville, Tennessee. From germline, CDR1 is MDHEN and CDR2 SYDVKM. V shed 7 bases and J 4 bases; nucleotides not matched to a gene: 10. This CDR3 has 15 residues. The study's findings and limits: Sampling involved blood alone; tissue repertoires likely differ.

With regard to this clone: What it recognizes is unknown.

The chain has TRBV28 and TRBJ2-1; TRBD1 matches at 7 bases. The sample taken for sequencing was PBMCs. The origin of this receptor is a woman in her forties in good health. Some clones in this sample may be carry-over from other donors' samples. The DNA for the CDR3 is TGTGCCAGCACAACAGGGGAGACAGCTTACAATGAGCAGTTCTTC. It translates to CASTTGETAYNEQFF.